What follows describes a single T cell receptor beta chain. This specimen belongs to a study of T-cell reconstitution after alpha-beta-depleted transplantation in children. The authors prepared the TCRbeta library with unique molecular identifiers. Using its own MiXCR run on the PCR reads, TCRdb lists one record per CDR3 protein. The table has about 900,000 distinct CDR3 sequences, about 26% seen once; the top ten hold around 30%. Trimming removed 0 bases from V and 3 bases from J, with 8 bases in between. Germline V gene data show CDR1 as LGHNA and CDR2 as YNFKEQ. This CDR3 has 14 amino acids. Source: PBMCs, mostly from graft donor cells, taken 360 days after TCRalphabeta/CD19-depleted stem cell transplant. This TCR came from a boy younger than two who had a stem cell transplant for SCID, so the T cells may come from the graft donor. This chain joins TRBV4-2 and TRBJ1-2; TRBD1 is a possible D gene (5 bases). CDR3 in DNA: TGTGCCAGCAGCCAAGATCCGGGGGACTATGGCTACACCTTC. Encoded protein: CASSQDPGDYGYTF.